This TCR beta chain was sequenced for a study of T cell responses to AZD1222 COVID-19 vaccine (dated by TCRdb to about 2021). Background on the whole study: AZD1222 recipients with second doses at about 4 weeks or about 12 weeks were pooled, because spike-specific TCR depth and breadth did not differ between schedules. TCR sequencing was performed for over 230 trial participants, of whom 200 to 220 were given two doses of AZD1222 and some 26 were given two doses of MenACWY control vaccine. Trial participants were enrolled by age into subgroups of 18-55, 56-69 and 70-plus years, and around 140, 26 and 57 TCR-sequenced participants, respectively, were included in these subgroups. The paper's findings and limits, for the study overall: Reportedly, almost half of the unique spike-specific TCRs recognized epitopes lying outside the regions that are mutated in the B.1.351 and B.1.1.7 variants. Because no samples from the day 14 peak response were available, repertoires could be characterized only after the peak T cell response. Participants were mostly white British and included more females than males, and it was suggested by the authors that clonal diversity may have been underestimated. Only five or six AZD1222 recipients were SARS-CoV-2 seropositive at baseline, limiting conclusions about previously exposed vaccinees. After two AZD1222 doses, spike-specific TCR breadth and depth were significantly higher than at day 0 and than in MenACWY recipients. The 56-69-year group was small, and its depth increase did not reach significance, likely because of low power. Vaccine-associated CD4 TCRs spanned the whole spike protein, with dominant responses in regions 160-218 and 743-854.

As regards this clone: What this receptor recognizes is not known. The record has no base qualities; no much larger clone is one base away.

The CDR3 regions of human TCRbeta chains were analyzed by immunosequencing. For the original study's pipeline: TCRs in the repertoires were matched against a reference library of SARS-CoV-2-specific TCRs that had been generated with the MIRA antigen-specificity platform. Breadth was defined as the fraction of unique TCRs that were SARS-CoV-2-associated. Depth was defined as the fraction of total T cells that were SARS-CoV-2-associated. Using the MIRA data, every spike-specific TCR was mapped to the spike region that the TCR reacted to and assigned to either a CD4 or a CD8 class. Log10-transformed breadth and depth values were compared by one-way ANOVA with Sidak's multiple comparisons tests. TCRdb stores this immuneACCESS table with in-frame sequences only. Part of the clones is absent; in the studies checked, under half of the shortfall reflects unresolved V genes, and no reason is known for the rest. The DNA was the basis for D and trimming; V, J and clone size are from that table. The sample table holds about 150,000 clones, of which roughly nine tenths were seen once. About 3.7% of the sample goes to the ten largest clones.

The time point label for this specimen denotes: baseline before first vaccination. Vaccinee samples were obtained from the UK trials COV001 and COV002, which included a single-blind randomized controlled phase 2/3 trial of AZD1222 (ChAdOx1 nCoV-19) in healthy adults. For TCRbeta chain sequencing, PBMC samples from trial participants were taken at day 0 and at day 28 after the second dose. The specimen comprised peripheral blood, sampled on day 0 of AZD1222 vaccination. The sequence was obtained from an adult in good health.

The CDR3 corresponds to CASSLTPELYEQYF. The DNA sequence reads TGTGCCAGCAGCTTAACACCCGAACTCTACGAGCAGTACTTC. The V and J segments used are TRBV7-2 and TRBJ2-7, with an unclear D gene assignment. At the junction V is shortened by 2 bases and J by 3 bases, with 11 bases in between. From cysteine to phenylalanine, the CDR3 is 14 amino acids long. Left in the record is the CDR3 DNA by itself, 42 bases read in frame from the first base. In the germline V gene, CDR1 corresponds to SGHTA and CDR2 to FQGNSA. When the CDR3 is completed using the reference TRBV7-2 and TRBJ2-7 genes on either side, the full variable domain is GAGVSQSPSNKVTEKGKDVELRCDPISGHTALYWYRQSLGQGLEFLIYFQGNSAPDKSGLPSDRFSAERTGGSVSTLTIQRTQQEDSAVYLCASSLTPELYEQYFGPGTRLTVT.